The 21 T cell receptor beta chains reported below all come from one sample, sequenced in a study of blood T cell repertoires in COVID-19. Sequencing was performed with immunoSEQ multiplex PCR; in TCRdb, only in-frame clones are kept and a portion is missing. The sample yields roughly 120,000 clones, 88% seen once. The sample comprised peripheral blood. These receptors originate from a woman aged 50 to 60 with active or convalescent COVID-19.

The chain joins TRBV15 to TRBJ2-7; 7 bases fit TRBD1. After removal of 3 bases from V and 4 bases from J, the junction contained 0 bases not matched to a gene. The length of the CDR3 is 12 residues. Per germline, CDR1 LNHNV and CDR2 YYDKDF (reference sequence). CDR3 DNA: TGTGCCACCAGCAGGGACAGGTACGAGCAGTACTTC. It translates to CATSRDRYEQYF.

The J gene is TRBJ2-7, the V gene TRBV3-1 (or the pseudogene TRBV3-2); 11 positions agree with TRBD2. The CDR3 length is 18 residues. J lost 7 bases, V lost 0 bases, and 14 bases had no gene match. CDR1 and CDR2 (germline): LGHDT, YNNKEL (reference sequence). The CDR3 DNA is TGTGCCAGCAGCCAAGAAATCCTAGCGGGAGGTTCCCGCCAAGAGCAGTACTTC. It codes for CASSQEILAGGSRQEQYF.

The V gene is TRBV1, the J gene TRBJ2-2; TRBD2 is taken as the D call from the table, unchecked against the DNA. TRBV1 is assigned pseudogene status. CDR3 length: 18 residues. CDR3 amino acids: CTSSQRGLAGDGTGELFF. The CDR3, as DNA: TGCACCAGCAGCCAAAGAGGACTAGCGGGAGACGGCACCGGGGAGCTGTTTTTT.

The chain uses TRBV20-1 and TRBJ2-1; 12 bases match TRBD2. Germline CDR1 is DFQATT and CDR2 is SNEGSKA (reference sequence). V lost 3 bases, J lost 3 bases, and 9 bases stayed unmatched. The length of the CDR3 is 17 residues. CDR3 loop: CSASVRTSGAFYNEQFF. CDR3 bases: TGCAGTGCTAGTGTCCGGACTAGCGGGGCATTCTACAATGAGCAGTTCTTC.

The V call is TRBV6-5, the J call TRBJ2-7, with 7 bases aligning to TRBD2. The CDR3 totals 12 residues. The junction had 4 bases not matched to a gene; V was cut back by 4 bases and J by 7 bases. Germline-derived CDR1 and CDR2 are MNHEY and SVGAGI. This chain's CDR3 is CASSSVAGEQYF. The CDR3 nucleotides read TGTGCCAGCAGTTCAGTAGCGGGTGAGCAGTACTTC.

The V call is TRBV7-2, the J call TRBJ2-7, with 9 bases matching TRBD2. This CDR3 has 16 residues. V shed 4 bases and J 5 bases; nucleotides not matched to a gene: 12. Germline CDR1 and CDR2: SGHTA and FQGNSA. DNA for the CDR3: TGTGCCAGCAGCTCCCAGGCAGCGGGAGGCCGCGACGAGCAGTACTTC. This translates into CASSSQAAGGRDEQYF. Full variable domain (remainder filled in from reference TRBV7-2 and TRBJ2-7): GAGVSQSPSNKVTEKGKDVELRCDPISGHTALYWYRQSLGQGLEFLIYFQGNSAPDKSGLPSDRFSAERTGGSVSTLTIQRTQQEDSAVYLCASSSQAAGGRDEQYFGPGTRLTVT.

This rearrangement joins TRBV24-1 to TRBJ2-3, with D unclear. Germline CDR1 reads KGHDR; CDR2 reads SFDVKD. The CDR3 has 11 amino acids. With 7 bases removed from V and 5 bases from J, the gap between germline ends came to 6 bases. DNA for the CDR3: TGTGCCACCAGCGTGTTAGATACGCAGTATTTT. Protein product: CATSVLDTQYF.

The chain recombines TRBV11-3 with TRBJ2-7; the D gene is possibly TRBD2 (5 bases). This CDR3 is 14 amino acids long. The V gene lost 4 bases and the J gene lost 7 bases, with 17 bases spanning the gap. CDR1 and CDR2 from the germline V gene are SGHNT and YENEEA. This CDR3 is CASSSKSGIGEQYF. Here the CDR3 DNA reads TGTGCCAGCAGCTCCAAGTCGGGAATAGGTGAGCAGTACTTC.

About this clone: The same CDR3 arises from other DNA sequences in this sample as well. This rearrangement joins TRBV28 to TRBJ2-1; 12 bases are shared with TRBD2. The junction had 10 bases not matched to a gene; V was cut back by 0 bases and J by 10 bases. Looked up from germline, CDR1 is MDHEN and CDR2 is SYDVKM. The CDR3 covers 17 residues. The CDR3 loop is CASSLWSLAGGPGEQFF. As DNA, the CDR3 is TGTGCCAGCAGTTTATGGTCGCTAGCGGGAGGGCCCGGGGAGCAGTTCTTC.

The rearrangement links TRBV27 to TRBJ2-1; D not certain. The V end lost 5 bases, the J end lost 3 bases, and 8 bases lay between the germline ends. Germline-derived CDR1 and CDR2 are MNHEY and SMNVEV (reference sequence). The CDR3 has 13 amino acids. For the CDR3, the DNA is TGTGCCAGCAGTCAAGTGCGCTACAATGAGCAGTTCTTC. Translating gives CASSQVRYNEQFF.

The chain uses TRBV15 and TRBJ1-5; D uncertain. The CDR3 runs to 16 residues. CDR1 and CDR2 from the germline V gene are LNHNV and YYDKDF (reference sequence). The V and J ends lost 5 bases and 2 bases respectively, with 16 bases between them. For the CDR3, the DNA is TGTGCCACCAGCCTGATTGTCGCTAGTGGCAATCAGCCCCAGCATTTT. It yields the protein CATSLIVASGNQPQHF.

The chain joins TRBV27 to TRBJ2-2, with a possible D match to TRBD2 (6 bases). Per germline, CDR1 MNHEY and CDR2 SMNVEV (reference sequence). Trimming cost V 7 bases and J 4 bases, with 13 bases left between them. The CDR3 loop spans 14 amino acids. CDR3 in DNA: TGTGCCAGCAAGTCCGGGAGAGGCACCGGGGAGCTGTTTTTT. Its protein product is CASKSGRGTGELFF.

The CDR3 DNA reads as TGTGCCAGCAGCCCCCATTTCGCCGGGGTAGGAAACACCATATATTTT. The encoded protein is CASSPHFAGVGNTIYF. The V gene is TRBV28, the J gene TRBJ1-3; D remains unclear. CDR1 and CDR2 from the germline V gene are MDHEN and SYDVKM. The CDR3 sequence is 16 residues long. V was clipped by 6 bases and J by 4 bases, with 19 bases between them. Full variable domain (remainder filled in from reference TRBV28 and TRBJ1-3): DVKVTQSSRYLVKRTGEKVFLECVQDMDHENMFWYRQDPGLGLRLIYFSYDVKMKEKGDIPEGYSVSREKKERFSLILESASTNQTSMYLCASSPHFAGVGNTIYFGEGSWLTVV.

This clone has a handful of counts. This sample includes further DNA sequences coding for the same CDR3. The gene calls are TRBV7-9 and TRBJ2-1; TRBD2 might be the D (6 bases). The CDR3 length is 15 residues. V was trimmed by 5 bases and J by 0 bases, leaving 11 bases between them. Looked up from germline, CDR1 is SEHNR and CDR2 is FQNEAQ (reference sequence). CDR3 protein: CASSPRGSSYNEQFF. The CDR3 DNA follows: TGTGCCAGCAGCCCTCGGGGGAGCTCCTACAATGAGCAGTTCTTC.

The V and J genes are TRBV14 and TRBJ2-1, with D unclear. V lost 7 bases and J lost 0, with 7 bases in between. Germline V gene lookup returns CDR1 SGHDN and CDR2 FVKESK. CDR3 length: 13 residues. For the CDR3, the DNA is TGTGCCAGCACAGCGAGCTCCTACAATGAGCAGTTCTTC. Translation: CASTASSYNEQFF.

The J gene is TRBJ2-7, the V gene TRBV7-3, with 10 bases fitting TRBD2. The CDR3 runs to 15 residues. The V segment lost 3 bases and the J segment 4 bases; nucleotides outside the gene matches: 6. Germline V gives CDR1 SGHTA, CDR2 FQGTGA. The CDR3, as DNA: TGTGCCAGCAGCTTGGCGAAGACTAGCGGGTACGAGCAGTACTTC. Residues: CASSLAKTSGYEQYF.

The chain is built from TRBV6-2 or TRBV6-3 and TRBJ2-7; the D gene is possibly TRBD1 (6 bases). V dropped 6 bases and J dropped 3 bases, with 15 bases sitting between them. The CDR3 consists of 14 residues. The germline V gene has CDR1 MNHEY and CDR2 SVGEGT. The CDR3 protein is CASSPRDTGYEQYF. CDR3 nucleotides: TGTGCCAGCAGCCCCCGGGACACCGGCTACGAGCAGTACTTC.

This clone was seen a single time. The chain employs TRBV5-4 and TRBJ2-3, with D maybe TRBD2 (5 bases). Germline CDR1 SGHNT, CDR2 YYREEE (reference sequence). Deletions cut 1 base from V and 6 bases from J, with 15 bases between. This CDR3 spans 15 amino acids. As DNA, the CDR3 is TGTGCCAGCAGCTTGCCGGGAATGGAGTCCGATACGCAGTATTTT. Amino acid sequence: CASSLPGMESDTQYF. The full variable domain, with the rest looked up from reference TRBV5-4 and TRBJ2-3, is ETGVTQSPTHLIKTRGQQVTLRCSSQSGHNTVSWYQQALGQGPQFIFQYYREEENGRGNFPPRFSGLQFPNYSSELNVNALELDDSALYLCASSLPGMESDTQYFGPGTRLTVL.

The sample holds a few counts of this clone. J is TRBJ1-6 and V is TRBV27; no firm D call. V lost 6 bases, J lost 9 bases, and 12 bases lay in between. The CDR3 contains 13 residues. Per the germline V gene, CDR1 is MNHEY and CDR2 is SMNVEV (reference sequence). CDR3 loop: CASSTTRGSPLHF. The CDR3 nucleotides read TGTGCCAGCAGCACCACACGGGGTTCACCCCTCCACTTT.

This chain connects TRBV7-8 to TRBJ2-1; D uncertain. The CDR3 runs to 16 residues. With 2 bases removed from V and 6 bases from J, the gap between germline ends came to 17 bases. The germline V gene has CDR1 SGHVS and CDR2 FQNEAQ. CDR3 loop: CASSLTTLPKPNEQFF. The CDR3 DNA reads as TGTGCCAGCAGCTTAACTACCCTCCCGAAACCCAATGAGCAGTTCTTC. The whole variable domain, remainder taken from reference TRBV7-8 and TRBJ2-1, is GAGVSQSPRYKVAKRGQDVALRCDPISGHVSLFWYQQALGQGPEFLTYFQNEAQLDKSGLPSDRFFAERPEGSVSTLKIQRTQQEDSAVYLCASSLTTLPKPNEQFFGPGTRLTVL.

The chain has TRBV9 and TRBJ1-1; the D gene is possibly TRBD1 (5 bases). The CDR3 spans 16 residues. The germline V gene encodes CDR1 SGDLS and CDR2 YYNGEE. V gave up 3 bases and J gave up 3 bases, with 18 bases separating them. The CDR3 DNA is TGTGCCAGCAGCGCACTCTCCAGGGTAGGGGACACTGAAGCTTTCTTT. Protein: CASSALSRVGDTEAFF.